The 31 T cell receptor beta chains listed next were all sequenced from one sample in a study of T cell changes during pregnancy in multiple sclerosis. Data came from immunoSEQ multiplex PCR; TCRdb stores just in-frame clones and leaves some out. Among 35,000 to 45,000 clones listed, roughly nine tenths were seen once. The sequences come from CD4+ T cells from peripheral blood mononuclear cells, collected in the first trimester of pregnancy. The receptors derive from a female donor with multiple sclerosis, enrolled in a pregnancy study.

The chain combines TRBV6-1 with TRBJ2-7; 11 positions agree with TRBD1. V shed 3 bases, J shed 7 bases, and the junction held 8 bases outside the gene matches. Germline assignment: CDR1 MNHNS and CDR2 SASEGT. CDR3 length: 15 residues. The CDR3 reads CASSDVGQGAWEQYF. The CDR3 DNA follows: TGTGCCAGCAGTGACGTTGGACAGGGGGCGTGGGAGCAGTACTTC.

This clone was picked up one time. The rearrangement joins TRBV12-5 to TRBJ1-5, with 7 bases fitting TRBD1. The CDR3 is 15 residues long. The junction had 8 bases not matched to a gene; V was cut back by 2 bases and J by 7 bases. From germline, CDR1 is LGHNT and CDR2 FRNRAP. Here the CDR3 reads CASGLTRQGSQPQHF. The CDR3 coding sequence is TGTGCTAGTGGTTTGACGAGACAGGGAAGCCAGCCCCAGCATTTT.

V gene TRBV7-2 combines with J gene TRBJ1-4; D might be TRBD1 (5 bases). The V gene's germline CDR1 is SGHTA and CDR2 FQGNSA. The V end was cut by 2 bases, the J end by 7 bases, with 14 bases between. The CDR3 has 15 residues. The CDR3 DNA sequence: TGTGCCAGCAGCTTACGGGCTGGGGGGAGTGAAAAACTGTTTTTT. The encoded protein is CASSLRAGGSEKLFF.

The chain uses TRBV6-1 and TRBJ2-2; unclear D gene. The germline V gene encodes CDR1 MNHNS and CDR2 SASEGT. This CDR3 comprises 11 residues. Deletions cut 6 bases from V and 5 bases from J, with 4 bases between. The CDR3 loop is CASRRTGELFF. The CDR3 DNA reads TGTGCCAGCAGACGGACCGGGGAGCTGTTTTTT.

V gene TRBV18 combines with J gene TRBJ2-3, with 8 bases fitting TRBD2. The V gene end was trimmed by 6 bases and the J gene end by 0 bases; junction bases not matched to a gene: 5. Germline V gene data show CDR1 as KGHSH and CDR2 as LQKENI. The CDR3 is 15 amino acids. The CDR3 DNA sequence: TGTGCCAGCTCGCCGGGACTAGGGAGCACAGATACGCAGTATTTT. Translating gives CASSPGLGSTDTQYF.

The CDR3 here is CATQTTSGYEQYF. CDR3 coding DNA: TGTGCCACCCAGACGACTAGCGGCTACGAGCAGTACTTC. The chain recombines TRBV6-1 with TRBJ2-7; 9 nucleotides match TRBD2. Per germline, CDR1 MNHNS and CDR2 SASEGT. The trim removed 10 bases at V and 3 bases at J, leaving 7 bases unmatched. CDR3 length: 13 amino acids.

The chain uses TRBV7-8 and TRBJ2-5; a weak D match, TRBD2 (5 bases). Germline CDR1 and CDR2: SGHVS and FQNEAQ. The germline V and J ends were trimmed by 5 bases and 3 bases, with 13 bases remaining between them. The CDR3 contains 14 residues. This chain's CDR3 is CASSTRVGKETQYF. As DNA, the CDR3 is TGTGCCAGCAGCACTAGGGTAGGGAAAGAGACCCAGTACTTC.

The chain employs TRBV28 and TRBJ1-3; TRBD1 matches at 10 bases. From germline, CDR1 is MDHEN and CDR2 SYDVKM. The CDR3 is 20 residues long. After removal of 6 bases from V and 1 base from J, the junction contained 18 bases not matched to a gene. The CDR3 bases are TGTGCCAGCAGGGTTTATCCGGGACAGGGGTTGAGTGGGTCTGGAAACACCATATATTTT. The encoded protein is CASRVYPGQGLSGSGNTIYF.

The V call is TRBV19, the J call TRBJ1-2, with D uncertain. The CDR3 consists of 13 residues. Germline-derived CDR1 and CDR2 are LNHDA and SQIVND (reference sequence). With 9 bases removed from V and 5 bases from J, the gap between germline ends came to 16 bases. Here the CDR3 DNA reads TGTGCCAGCCGGGAGGGCGCGGGATATGGCTACACCTTC. Its translation: CASREGAGYGYTF.

The CDR3: CSARQNEQFF. The CDR3 DNA reads as TGCAGTGCTCGACAGAATGAGCAGTTCTTC. This chain connects TRBV20-1 to TRBJ2-1, with D possibly being TRBD1 (5 bases). The CDR3 has 10 residues. V was clipped by 5 bases and J by 7 bases, with 6 bases between them. Germline V CDR1 and CDR2: DFQATT, SNEGSKA (reference sequence).

V and J are TRBV28 and TRBJ1-2, with TRBD1 identical over 7 bases. This CDR3 has 14 residues. V gave up 6 bases and J gave up 0 bases; unmatched junction bases: 4. Germline V gene sequence: CDR1 MDHEN, CDR2 SYDVKM. The CDR3 DNA follows: TGTGCCAGCAGGACAGGGTCAGCTAACTATGGCTACACCTTC. This sequence encodes CASRTGSANYGYTF.

The chain carries TRBV19 and TRBJ2-5; 7 positions agree with TRBD2. Germline lookup yields CDR1 LNHDA and CDR2 SQIVND (reference sequence). This CDR3 has 13 amino acids. Germline trimming cut 7 bases from V and 6 bases from J; bases unmatched to any gene: 8. CDR3 in DNA: TGTGCCAGTACCCCGGCGGGGGTCCAGACCCAGTACTTC. Amino acid sequence: CASTPAGVQTQYF.

In this sample, this clone turned up once. The chain links TRBV2 to TRBJ2-7; the D gene is possibly TRBD1 (7 bases). CDR1 is SNHLY, CDR2 FYNNEI, per germline. Trimming cost V 1 base and J 5 bases, with 12 bases left between them. This CDR3 is 14 amino acids long. The CDR3 reads CASSEVQGGNEQYF. The DNA for the CDR3 is TGTGCCAGCAGTGAAGTGCAGGGGGGTAACGAGCAGTACTTC.

The chain carries TRBV7-3 and TRBJ2-3; 7 bases are a match to TRBD2. Germline CDR1 is SGHTA and CDR2 is FQGTGA. The V and J ends lost 5 bases and 4 bases, in that order; junction bases with no gene match: 6. The CDR3 length is 14 residues. The CDR3 sequence: CASSPRLAADTQYF. The CDR3 DNA follows: TGTGCCAGCAGCCCTCGACTAGCTGCAGATACGCAGTATTTT.

The chain combines TRBV5-1 with TRBJ2-1; D not certain. Looked up from germline, CDR1 is SGHRS and CDR2 is YFSETQ. Trimming pared 0 bases from V and 5 bases from J, leaving 15 bases between. The CDR3 has 16 residues. CDR3 amino acids: CASSLAATLEDNEQFF. CDR3 DNA sequence: TGCGCCAGCAGCTTGGCGGCAACCCTCGAGGACAATGAGCAGTTCTTC.

This clone was found a few times. This sequence joins TRBV6-6 and TRBJ2-7, with 7 bases fitting TRBD2. The V gene end was trimmed by 6 bases and the J gene end by 2 bases; junction bases not matched to a gene: 13. Germline lookup yields CDR1 MNHNY and CDR2 SVGAGI (reference sequence). The CDR3 runs 16 residues. The CDR3 loop is CASRSPWGGSPYEQYF. CDR3 in DNA: TGTGCCAGCAGATCCCCGTGGGGGGGGAGCCCCTACGAGCAGTACTTC.

The chain is built from TRBV4-2 and TRBJ2-3, with a tentative D call TRBD2 (7 bases). Germline CDR1 LGHNA, CDR2 YNFKEQ. The CDR3 is 15 residues long. V was pared by 3 bases and J by 4 bases, with 14 bases between. Here the CDR3 reads CASSQGAGEADTQYF. Here the CDR3 DNA reads TGTGCCAGCAGCCAGGGGGCGGGAGAGGCAGATACGCAGTATTTT.

This chain links TRBV18 with TRBJ2-4; 11 nucleotides match TRBD2. This CDR3 has 17 amino acids. From germline, CDR1 is KGHSH and CDR2 LQKENI. Trimming took 4 bases from V and 0 from J; bases not matched to a gene: 5. The CDR3 region has the DNA TGTGCCAGCTCACAACAGACTAGCGGGGCAGCCAAAAACATTCAGTACTTC. Translation: CASSQQTSGAAKNIQYF.

The chain's CDR3 is CASSLARIGVNTGELFF. DNA for the CDR3: TGCGCCAGCAGCTTGGCCAGGATAGGGGTGAACACCGGGGAGCTGTTTTTT. V usage is TRBV5-1 and J usage is TRBJ2-2, with D possibly matching TRBD1 (5 bases). The V gene's germline CDR1 is SGHRS and CDR2 YFSETQ. The CDR3 extends over 17 amino acids. Trimming pared 0 bases from V and 1 base from J, leaving 13 bases between. Supplemented by reference TRBV5-1 and TRBJ2-2, the full variable domain reads KAGVTQTPRYLIKTRGQQVTLSCSPISGHRSVSWYQQTPGQGLQFLFEYFSETQRNKGNFPGRFSGRQFSNSRSEMNVSTLELGDSALYLCASSLARIGVNTGELFFGEGSRLTVL.

The chain combines TRBV7-2 with TRBJ1-4; D may be TRBD1 (6 bases). The V gene lost 7 bases and the J gene lost 9 bases, with 15 bases spanning the gap. Germline CDR1 reads SGHTA; CDR2 reads FQGNSA. CDR3 length equals 13 residues. The CDR3 sequence: CASTKGEKKKLFF. Here the CDR3 DNA reads TGTGCCAGCACCAAGGGGGAGAAGAAAAAACTGTTTTTT.

V is TRBV9 and J is TRBJ2-7, with 7 bases that match TRBD1. The ends lost 0 bases at V and 7 bases at J; junction bases unmatched: 10. The CDR3 runs 15 residues. Germline assignment: CDR1 SGDLS and CDR2 YYNGEE. The CDR3 sequence: CASSVGGTVREEQYF. The DNA of the CDR3 is TGTGCCAGCAGCGTAGGGGGGACAGTGCGAGAAGAGCAGTACTTC.

The chain is built from TRBV7-3 and TRBJ1-2; 7 bases are shared with TRBD1. J lost 2 bases, V lost 5 bases, and 5 bases had no gene match. This CDR3 has 14 amino acids. Germline V gives CDR1 SGHTA, CDR2 FQGTGA. CDR3 in amino acids: CASSRGTVNYGYTF. As DNA, the CDR3 is TGTGCCAGCAGCCGGGGGACAGTCAACTATGGCTACACCTTC. Together with reference TRBV7-3 and TRBJ1-2, the CDR3 gives the full variable domain: GAGVSQTPSNKVTEKGKYVELRCDPISGHTALYWYRQSLGQGPEFLIYFQGTGAADDSGLPNDRFFAVRPEGSVSTLKIQRTERGDSAVYLCASSRGTVNYGYTFGSGTRLTVV.

V usage is TRBV10-2 and J usage is TRBJ2-5; D perhaps matches TRBD2 (5 bases). The CDR3 has 13 residues. Trimming removed 5 bases from V and 4 bases from J, with 11 bases in between. CDR1 is WSHSY, CDR2 SAAADI, per germline. The CDR3 region is CASSSPGSETQYF. Written as DNA, the CDR3 is TGCGCCAGCAGTTCGCCGGGATCAGAGACCCAGTACTTC.

The chain joins TRBV7-3 to TRBJ1-1; D gene unclear. This CDR3 contains 13 residues. Trimming stripped 1 base from V and 0 bases from J, with 3 bases between. Germline V gene sequence: CDR1 SGHTA, CDR2 FQGTGA. The CDR3 sequence: CASSLSMNTEAFF. CDR3 sequence (DNA): TGTGCCAGCAGCTTAAGTATGAACACTGAAGCTTTCTTT.

This rearrangement joins TRBV5-4 to TRBJ1-1; 7 bases map to TRBD1. Germline V gene data show CDR1 as SGHNT and CDR2 as YYREEE (reference sequence). V lost 5 bases and J lost 3; bases outside the gene matches: 4. The CDR3 sequence is 13 residues long. The CDR3 nucleotides read TGTGCCAGCAGTCGGGACAGCTACACTGAAGCTTTCTTT. Translated: CASSRDSYTEAFF. Full variable domain (rest looked up from reference TRBV5-4 and TRBJ1-1): ETGVTQSPTHLIKTRGQQVTLRCSSQSGHNTVSWYQQALGQGPQFIFQYYREEENGRGNFPPRFSGLQFPNYSSELNVNALELDDSALYLCASSRDSYTEAFFGQGTRLTVV.

The chain recombines TRBV7-8 with TRBJ1-3; no firm D call. There are 12 residues in the CDR3. The germline V and J ends were trimmed by 6 bases and 0 bases, with 3 bases remaining between them. Germline-derived CDR1 and CDR2 are SGHVS and FQNEAQ. The CDR3 loop is CASSLSGNTIYF. Here the CDR3 DNA reads TGTGCCAGCAGTCTCTCTGGAAACACCATATATTTT. The complete variable domain, with remaining parts taken from reference TRBV7-8 and TRBJ1-3, reads GAGVSQSPRYKVAKRGQDVALRCDPISGHVSLFWYQQALGQGPEFLTYFQNEAQLDKSGLPSDRFFAERPEGSVSTLKIQRTQQEDSAVYLCASSLSGNTIYFGEGSWLTVV.

The rearrangement joins TRBV6-6 to TRBJ1-4, with D maybe TRBD1 (5 bases). The CDR3 sequence is 15 residues long. Germline V CDR1 and CDR2: MNHNY, SVGAGI (reference sequence). Trimming left V 2 bases short and J 7 bases short, with 14 bases between. CDR3 sequence: CASSYRPRVGEKLFF. The CDR3 bases are TGTGCCAGCAGTTACCGTCCCAGGGTTGGTGAAAAACTGTTTTTT.

This chain connects TRBV5-1 to TRBJ2-1; TRBD2 matches at 8 bases. The CDR3 is made up of 13 amino acids. The ends lost 0 bases at V and 9 bases at J; junction bases unmatched: 2. The germline gives CDR1 SGHRS, CDR2 YFSETQ. The CDR3 reads CASSLGGGIEQFF. CDR3 nucleotide sequence: TGCGCCAGCAGCTTGGGCGGGGGGATTGAGCAGTTCTTC.

J is TRBJ2-7 and V is TRBV9; D perhaps matches TRBD2 (6 bases). The germline V and J ends were trimmed by 0 bases and 2 bases, with 12 bases remaining between them. There are 15 residues in the CDR3. Germline lookup yields CDR1 SGDLS and CDR2 YYNGEE. The CDR3 is CASSVDWRGTYEQYF. CDR3 nucleotides: TGTGCCAGCAGCGTAGACTGGCGGGGCACCTACGAGCAGTACTTC. Complete variable domain (other parts from reference TRBV9 and TRBJ2-7): DSGVTQTPKHLITATGQRVTLRCSPRSGDLSVYWYQQSLDQGLQFLIQYYNGEERAKGNILERFSAQQFPDLHSELNLSSLELGDSALYFCASSVDWRGTYEQYFGPGTRLTVT.

This clone came up a few times. The V and J genes are TRBV5-1 and TRBJ2-3; D remains ambiguous. This CDR3 contains 12 residues. The germline V gene has CDR1 SGHRS and CDR2 YFSETQ. V lost 4 bases and J lost 3, with 6 bases in between. This CDR3 reads CASSINTDTQYF. The CDR3 DNA reads as TGCGCCAGCAGCATTAATACAGATACGCAGTATTTT.

This chain uses TRBV9 with TRBJ2-7; 7 bases match TRBD2. The J segment lost 3 bases and the V segment lost 4 bases, leaving 19 bases of the junction unmatched. The CDR3 has 18 residues. Germline-derived CDR1 and CDR2 are SGDLS and YYNGEE. The CDR3 coding sequence is TGTGCCAGCAGCCCCCTGAGCGGGACGGCCCTCGGGGGCTACGAGCAGTACTTC. This sequence encodes CASSPLSGTALGGYEQYF.